This paragraph covers one T cell receptor (beta chain) sequence. The germline V gene has CDR1 DFQATT and CDR2 SNEGSKA (reference sequence). This CDR3 spans 13 amino acids. The germline V and J ends were trimmed by 1 base and 4 bases, with 11 bases remaining between them. From the RT-PCR reads, TCRdb called clonotypes with MiXCR, one entry per CDR3 protein. The repertoire includes roughly 650,000 distinct CDR3 sequences, around 15% of them detected once, and less than 9% sits in the top ten. The record originates from a study of response to subunit inactivated influenza vaccine. Sequences were derived from PBMCs from blood, sampled around 15 days before vaccination. The chain links TRBV20-1 to TRBJ2-7; D may be TRBD2 (6 bases). The receptor was isolated from a man aged 45-65 years who received an inactivated influenza vaccine. The CDR3 here is CSARGGDRYEQYF. CDR3 in DNA: TGCAGTGCTAGAGGGGGGGATAGGTACGAGCAGTACTTC.